Presented here are 32 T cell receptor beta chains from one specimen sequenced in a study of T-cell reconstitution after alpha-beta-depleted transplantation in children. Unique molecular identifiers were used in preparing the TCRbeta library. TCRdb re-called the PCR reads with MiXCR, one entry per CDR3 protein. The table includes around 210,000 distinct CDR3 sequences, approximately 6.9% detected once. This specimen consisted of PBMCs, obtained before TCRalphabeta/CD19-depleted stem cell transplant. All receptors derive from a boy aged 2 to 10 with acute lymphoblastic leukemia, due to receive a stem cell transplant.

V gene TRBV28 combines with J gene TRBJ2-1, with D uncertain. The CDR3 covers 11 residues. Trimming took 5 bases from V and 12 from J, leaving 11 bases between them. Germline-derived CDR1 and CDR2 are MDHEN and SYDVKM. CDR3 in DNA: TGTGCCAGCAGTACCGCATGGGTGCAGTTCTTC. This codes for CASSTAWVQFF.

In this sample, this clonotype turned up a few times. J is TRBJ2-5 and V is TRBV28; a weak D match, TRBD1 (5 bases). CDR1 is MDHEN, CDR2 SYDVKM, per germline. V lost 6 bases to trimming and J lost 1 base, with 9 bases between them. This CDR3 region has 13 residues. DNA for the CDR3: TGTGCCAGCAGCAGGGTCGCCCAAGAGACCCAGTACTTC. It encodes CASSRVAQETQYF.

This clonotype was counted at least ten times. The genes are TRBV7-9 and TRBJ2-2, with 8 bases lining up with TRBD2. Per germline, CDR1 SEHNR and CDR2 FQNEAQ (reference sequence). There are 15 residues in the CDR3. Trimming at V came to 5 bases and at J to 1 base, leaving 3 bases not matched to a gene. CDR3 sequence reads: CASSPSGRNTGELFF. CDR3 in DNA: TGTGCCAGCAGCCCCAGCGGGAGGAACACCGGGGAGCTGTTTTTT.

This clonotype occurred many times. J is TRBJ2-5 and V is TRBV5-6; D possibly corresponds to TRBD1 (6 bases). Germline values: CDR1 SGHDT, CDR2 YYEEEE. CDR3 length equals 14 residues. Deletions cut 4 bases from V and 5 bases from J, with 15 bases between. The CDR3 nucleotides are TGTGCCAGCAGCCGCTACTGGGGGCCGGAGACCCAGTACTTC. Protein sequence: CASSRYWGPETQYF. Drawing the rest from reference TRBV5-6 and TRBJ2-5, the complete variable domain is DAGVTQSPTHLIKTRGQQVTLRCSPKSGHDTVSWYQQALGQGPQFIFQYYEEEERQRGNFPDRFSGHQFPNYSSELNVNALLLGDSALYLCASSRYWGPETQYFGPGTRLLVL.

This clonotype showed up many times. The CDR3 DNA follows: TGTGCCAGCAGTTTAAGAGGGGTCTCCTACAATGAGCAGTTCTTC. This codes for CASSLRGVSYNEQFF. The chain employs TRBV27 and TRBJ2-1; D assignment may be TRBD1 or TRBD2 (5 bases each). The CDR3 covers 15 residues. In germline, CDR1 is MNHEY, CDR2 SMNVEV (reference sequence). The ends were cut back, 2 bases at V and 0 bases at J, with 8 bases in the middle.

This clonotype was observed many times. The V gene is TRBV29-1, the J gene TRBJ1-2, with TRBD1 as a possible D gene (5 bases). V shed 6 bases and J shed 4 bases, with 15 bases lying between them. Per germline, CDR1 SQVTM and CDR2 ANQGSEA. The CDR3 is 13 amino acids. CDR3: CSVRDEGTYGYTF. The CDR3 bases are TGCAGCGTCAGAGACGAGGGGACCTATGGCTACACCTTC. The full variable domain, completed using reference TRBV29-1 and TRBJ1-2, is SAVISQKPSRDICQRGTSLTIQCQVDSQVTMMFWYRQQPGQSLTLIATANQGSEATYESGFVIDKFPISRPNLTFSTLTVSNMSPEDSSIYLCSVRDEGTYGYTFGSGTRLTVV.

The sample holds many counts of this clonotype. CDR3 sequence: CASSAGTSGADTQYF. In DNA, the CDR3 is TGTGCCAGCAGCGCCGGGACTAGCGGGGCAGATACGCAGTATTTT. The chain couples TRBV9 to TRBJ2-3; 13 nucleotides line up with TRBD2. Trimming took 3 bases from V and 4 from J; bases not matched to a gene: 2. Germline assignment: CDR1 SGDLS and CDR2 YYNGEE. The CDR3 is 15 amino acids.

This clonotype was seen at least ten times. The CDR3 DNA sequence: TGTGCCAGCTGGGGGGGGTACTATGGCTACACCTTC. Translated: CASWGGYYGYTF. The chain is built from TRBV7-2 and TRBJ1-2; TRBD1 is a possible D gene (5 bases). V lost 8 bases and J 3 bases, leaving 10 bases between the germline ends. The CDR3 totals 12 residues. Germline V gene data show CDR1 as SGHTA and CDR2 as FQGNSA.

In its sample, this clonotype was seen many times. V gene TRBV4-2 combines with J gene TRBJ2-1; 7 bases are a match to TRBD1. In germline, CDR1 is LGHNA, CDR2 YNFKEQ. The CDR3 runs to 16 residues. V lost 0 bases and J lost 0; bases outside the gene matches: 2. The CDR3 nucleotides read TGTGCCAGCAGCCAAGATCGGGACAGCTCCTACAATGAGCAGTTCTTC. Translated, it gives CASSQDRDSSYNEQFF.

The sample holds many counts of this clonotype. The V and J genes are TRBV7-2 and TRBJ2-2; D call uncertain. This CDR3 contains 12 residues. Trimming removed 2 bases at V and 5 bases at J, with 3 bases between. In germline, CDR1 is SGHTA, CDR2 FQGNSA. CDR3 region: CASSLRTGELFF. The CDR3 DNA reads as TGTGCCAGCAGCTTACGGACCGGGGAGCTGTTTTTT.

There are a few counts of this clonotype. This rearrangement joins TRBV27 to TRBJ1-5; D uncertain. Trimming shortened V by 4 bases and J by 6 bases, and 10 bases separated the two germline ends. The germline gives CDR1 MNHEY, CDR2 SMNVEV (reference sequence). The CDR3 is 13 residues long. CDR3 in DNA: TGTGCCAGCAGTTCCTACGTCGGTCAGCCCCAGCATTTT. Protein: CASSSYVGQPQHF.

The table lists this clonotype with many counts. The rearrangement links TRBV24-1 to TRBJ1-1; 7 bases fit TRBD1. Germline values: CDR1 KGHDR, CDR2 SFDVKD. The CDR3 loop spans 12 amino acids. Trimming cost V 4 bases and J 11 bases; bases outside gene matches: 6. The CDR3 spells CATSDPGGMAFF. CDR3 nucleotide sequence: TGTGCCACCAGTGACCCAGGGGGAATGGCTTTCTTT.

The table lists this clonotype with a few counts. This chain connects TRBV6-5 to TRBJ1-6, with D possibly matching TRBD1 (6 bases). Looked up from germline, CDR1 is MNHEY and CDR2 is SVGAGI. Trimming pared 11 bases from V and 7 bases from J, leaving 21 bases between. The CDR3 consists of 15 residues. CDR3 in DNA: TGTGCCCTCCACCCAGGGGCCCTAGGGAATTCACCCCTCCACTTT. This translates into CALHPGALGNSPLHF.

This clonotype was seen repeatedly, ten times or more. The J gene is TRBJ2-4, the V gene TRBV20-1; no clear D gene. Germline V gene lookup returns CDR1 DFQATT and CDR2 SNEGSKA (reference sequence). Trimming shortened V by 1 base and J by 9 bases, and 19 bases separated the two germline ends. CDR3 length: 15 amino acids. The CDR3 DNA follows: TGCAGTGCTAGAGTAGGTGCGGCAAAGGGCTTCATTCAGTACTTC. As protein: CSARVGAAKGFIQYF.

This sequence joins TRBV27 and TRBJ2-3; 11 bases line up with TRBD2. The CDR3 length is 16 residues. The V segment lost 4 bases and the J segment 6 bases; nucleotides outside the gene matches: 9. CDR1 and CDR2 (germline): MNHEY, SMNVEV (reference sequence). CDR3 residues: CASSSIAGGPVDTQYF. The CDR3 DNA follows: TGTGCCAGCAGTTCGATAGCGGGGGGGCCGGTTGATACGCAGTATTTT.

The sample holds a few counts of this clonotype. The chain couples TRBV28 to TRBJ1-1, with TRBD1 matching 11 bases. The CDR3 is made up of 16 amino acids. CDR1 and CDR2 (germline): MDHEN, SYDVKM. The junction had 5 bases not matched to a gene; V was cut back by 2 bases and J by 3 bases. The CDR3 spells CASSLVGQGADTEAFF. The CDR3 bases are TGTGCCAGCAGTTTAGTAGGACAGGGGGCTGACACTGAAGCTTTCTTT.

This clonotype was counted at least ten times. The chain carries TRBV5-1 and TRBJ1-1; no clear D. This CDR3 is built from 13 residues. Germline CDR1 reads SGHRS; CDR2 reads YFSETQ. With 5 bases removed from V and 0 bases from J, the gap between germline ends came to 8 bases. The CDR3 sequence: CASREGVNTEAFF. CDR3 bases: TGCGCCAGCAGAGAGGGTGTGAACACTGAAGCTTTCTTT.

This clonotype was picked up many times. V usage is TRBV12-3 or TRBV12-4 and J usage is TRBJ2-7; 10 bases align to TRBD2. The junction had 9 bases not matched to a gene; V was cut back by 4 bases and J by 3 bases. The CDR3 runs 16 residues. CDR3: CASSSKRGGVVYEQYF. The DNA of the CDR3 is TGTGCCAGCAGTTCCAAGCGGGGGGGGGTCGTCTACGAGCAGTACTTC.

This clonotype was detected many times. The V and J genes are TRBV5-1 and TRBJ2-1, with 9 bases aligning to TRBD2. The junction had 8 bases not matched to a gene; V was cut back by 1 base and J by 0 bases. Germline CDR1 is SGHRS and CDR2 is YFSETQ. This CDR3 region has 18 residues. CDR3 loop: CASSLRAGGLSSYNEQFF. The CDR3 region has the DNA TGCGCCAGCAGCTTGAGAGCGGGGGGCCTAAGCTCCTACAATGAGCAGTTCTTC.

In this sample, this clonotype turned up a few times. The V gene is TRBV28, the J gene TRBJ2-7; the match to TRBD2 covers 10 bases. The length of the CDR3 is 13 residues. V shed 6 bases, J shed 4 bases, and the junction held 3 bases outside the gene matches. From germline, CDR1 is MDHEN and CDR2 SYDVKM. The CDR3 here is CASRPGLAYEQYF. The CDR3 DNA reads as TGTGCCAGCAGGCCGGGACTAGCGTACGAGCAGTACTTC.

This clonotype was observed at least ten times. V usage is TRBV2 and J usage is TRBJ1-1, with 9 positions matching TRBD1. Germline V gives CDR1 SNHLY, CDR2 FYNNEI. CDR3 length: 15 residues. The ends lost 1 base at V and 5 bases at J; junction bases unmatched: 5. This CDR3 is CASSEEGQGSTEAFF. In DNA, the CDR3 is TGTGCCAGCAGTGAAGAGGGACAGGGCTCGACTGAAGCTTTCTTT.

This clonotype was counted only a few times. The chain joins TRBV18 to TRBJ1-1, with D uncertain. Germline V gene sequence: CDR1 KGHSH, CDR2 LQKENI. V was shortened by 5 bases and J by 1 base, with 14 bases between the two germline ends. The CDR3 is made up of 15 amino acids. CDR3 in amino acids: CASSSKQSGNTEAFF. CDR3 coding DNA: TGTGCCAGCTCATCGAAGCAATCAGGGAACACTGAAGCTTTCTTT. Filled out from reference TRBV18 and TRBJ1-1, the complete variable domain reads NAGVMQNPRHLVRRRGQEARLRCSPMKGHSHVYWYRQLPEEGLKFMVYLQKENIIDESGMPKERFSAEFPKEGPSILRIQQVVRGDSAAYFCASSSKQSGNTEAFFGQGTRLTVV.

This clonotype was observed at least ten times. The genes are TRBV7-2 and TRBJ1-1; D remains unclear. V was trimmed by 1 base and J by 4 bases, leaving 7 bases between them. The CDR3 consists of 13 residues. Germline V gives CDR1 SGHTA, CDR2 FQGNSA. The CDR3 DNA reads TGTGCCAGCAGCTTAGGGGTAGTCACTGAAGCTTTCTTT. Protein sequence: CASSLGVVTEAFF. Full variable domain (rest looked up from reference TRBV7-2 and TRBJ1-1): GAGVSQSPSNKVTEKGKDVELRCDPISGHTALYWYRQSLGQGLEFLIYFQGNSAPDKSGLPSDRFSAERTGGSVSTLTIQRTQQEDSAVYLCASSLGVVTEAFFGQGTRLTVV.

Regarding this clonotype: A much larger clone lies one base from this, so it may be a read error. V usage is TRBV2 and J usage is TRBJ2-2; 11 nucleotides align to TRBD2. CDR3 size: 18 residues. The germline V gene has CDR1 SNHLY and CDR2 FYNNEI. The CDR3 spells CACSFRVSGGENTGELFF. For the CDR3, the DNA is TGTGCCTGCAGTTTCCGGGTTAGCGGGGGGGAGAACACCGGGGAGCTGTTTTTT.

On this clonotype: This may come from a read error, since a much larger clone is one base off. The genes are TRBV20-1 and TRBJ2-4; no firm D call. The CDR3 runs to 13 residues. Germline CDR1 and CDR2: DFQATT and SNEGSKA (reference sequence). The DNA for the CDR3 is TGCTGTGCTAGAGATGGCCAGCTAAACATTCAGTACTTC. It translates to CCARDGQLNIQYF.

This clonotype came up a few times. This chain joins TRBV6-1 and TRBJ1-6, with D possibly matching TRBD1 (5 bases). The V and J ends lost 0 bases and 10 bases respectively, with 13 bases between them. This CDR3 comprises 15 residues. Germline V lookup: CDR1 MNHNS, CDR2 SASEGT. CDR3 nucleotides: TGTGCCAGCAGTGAAGCGCAGGGTGTTTGGTCACCCCTCCACTTT. Amino acid sequence: CASSEAQGVWSPLHF.

This clonotype was recorded many times. V usage is TRBV7-9 and J usage is TRBJ2-7; D is uncertain. Trimming removed 5 bases from V and 7 bases from J, with 9 bases in between. The CDR3 loop spans 11 amino acids. CDR1 is SEHNR and CDR2 is FQNEAQ in the germline V gene (reference sequence). For the CDR3, the DNA is TGTGCCAGCAGCCCAGTGGGGGAGCAGTACTTC. It translates to CASSPVGEQYF. The entire variable domain, with the rest obtained from reference TRBV7-9 and TRBJ2-7, is as follows: DTGVSQNPRHKITKRGQNVTFRCDPISEHNRLYWYRQTLGQGPEFLTYFQNEAQLEKSRLLSDRFSAERPKGSFSTLEIQRTEQGDSAMYLCASSPVGEQYFGPGTRLTVT.

This clonotype has only a few counts. Here the CDR3 reads CASSQGVGSGYEQYF. The CDR3 DNA reads TGTGCCAGCAGCCAAGGTGTTGGTAGCGGCTACGAGCAGTACTTC. The chain uses TRBV3-1 and TRBJ2-7; weak D call: TRBD2 (6 bases). Germline V gene sequence: CDR1 LGHDT, CDR2 YNNKEL (reference sequence). The V and J ends lost 1 base and 3 bases respectively, with 13 bases between them. The CDR3 extends over 15 amino acids.

The J gene is TRBJ2-1, the V gene TRBV20-1; no firm D call. V was pared by 3 bases and J by 8 bases, with 5 bases between. From germline, CDR1 is DFQATT and CDR2 SNEGSKA (reference sequence). This CDR3 has 10 amino acids. Here the CDR3 reads CSASDHEQFF. The CDR3 DNA reads as TGCAGTGCTAGCGACCATGAGCAGTTCTTC.

This clonotype was recorded at least ten times. The J gene is TRBJ2-2, the V gene TRBV15; D uncertain. This CDR3 is 15 amino acids long. Per germline, CDR1 LNHNV and CDR2 YYDKDF (reference sequence). Trimming cost V 0 bases and J 5 bases, with 10 bases left between them. This CDR3 reads CATSRDQRETGELFF. The CDR3 DNA reads as TGTGCCACCAGCAGAGATCAAAGGGAAACCGGGGAGCTGTTTTTT.

This chain links TRBV20-1 with TRBJ2-3; a possible D gene is TRBD2 (5 bases). Looked up from germline, CDR1 is DFQATT and CDR2 is SNEGSKA (reference sequence). Trimming cost V 0 bases and J 6 bases, with 16 bases left between them. The CDR3 length is 15 residues. The CDR3 bases are TGCAGTGCTAGAGAGCCCTCGGGGAGAAAGGATACGCAGTATTTT. Its translation is CSAREPSGRKDTQYF.

The table lists this clonotype with a few counts. The chain links TRBV20-1 to TRBJ1-2, with a possible D match to TRBD1 (5 bases). The CDR3 covers 14 residues. CDR1 and CDR2 (germline): DFQATT, SNEGSKA (reference sequence). Trimming stripped 7 bases from V and 8 bases from J, with 23 bases between. The CDR3 protein is CSVPLPGTQRGYTF. The CDR3 bases are TGCAGTGTTCCGCTTCCCGGGACTCAACGCGGCTACACCTTC.